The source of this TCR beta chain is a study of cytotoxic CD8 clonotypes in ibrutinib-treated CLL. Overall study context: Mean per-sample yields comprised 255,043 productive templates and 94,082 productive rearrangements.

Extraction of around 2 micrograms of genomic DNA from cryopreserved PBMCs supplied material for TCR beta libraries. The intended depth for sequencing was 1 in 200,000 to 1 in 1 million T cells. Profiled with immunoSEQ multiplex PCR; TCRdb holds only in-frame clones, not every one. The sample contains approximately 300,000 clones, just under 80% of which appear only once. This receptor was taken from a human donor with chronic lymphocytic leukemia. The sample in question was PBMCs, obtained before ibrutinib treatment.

The CDR3 DNA reads as TGTGCCAGCAGCCTCGCTTTGGCCGGGGGCCAAGAGACCCAGTACTTC. It yields the protein CASSLALAGGQETQYF. V and J are TRBV4-2 and TRBJ2-5; D is possibly TRBD2 (6 bases). From germline, CDR1 is LGHNA and CDR2 YNFKEQ. The length of the CDR3 is 16 residues. V lost 4 bases to trimming and J lost 1 base, with 16 bases between them.